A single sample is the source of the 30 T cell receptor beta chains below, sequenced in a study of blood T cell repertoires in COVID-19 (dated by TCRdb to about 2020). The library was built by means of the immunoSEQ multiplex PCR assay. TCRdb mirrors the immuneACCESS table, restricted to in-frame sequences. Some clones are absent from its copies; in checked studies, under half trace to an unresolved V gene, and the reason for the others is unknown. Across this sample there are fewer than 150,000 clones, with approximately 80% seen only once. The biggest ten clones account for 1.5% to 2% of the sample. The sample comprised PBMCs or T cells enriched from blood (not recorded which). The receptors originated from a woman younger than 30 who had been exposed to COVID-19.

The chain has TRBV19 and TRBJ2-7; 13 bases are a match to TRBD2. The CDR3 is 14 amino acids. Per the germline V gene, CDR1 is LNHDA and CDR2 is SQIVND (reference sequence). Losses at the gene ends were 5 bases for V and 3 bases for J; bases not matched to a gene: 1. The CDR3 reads CASSGLAGVYEQYF. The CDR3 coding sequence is TGTGCCAGTAGTGGACTAGCGGGAGTCTACGAGCAGTACTTC.

The CDR3: CASSTGNTEAFF. The CDR3 bases are TGTGCCAGCAGTACAGGGAACACTGAAGCTTTCTTT. This sequence joins TRBV7-9 and TRBJ1-1, with D possibly matching TRBD1 (5 bases). The V end was cut by 6 bases, the J end by 1 base, with 6 bases between. Germline V gene lookup returns CDR1 SEHNR and CDR2 FQNEAQ (reference sequence). The length of the CDR3 is 12 residues. Filled out from reference TRBV7-9 and TRBJ1-1, the complete variable domain reads DTGVSQNPRHKITKRGQNVTFRCDPISEHNRLYWYRQTLGQGPEFLTYFQNEAQLEKSRLLSDRFSAERPKGSFSTLEIQRTEQGDSAMYLCASSTGNTEAFFGQGTRLTVV.

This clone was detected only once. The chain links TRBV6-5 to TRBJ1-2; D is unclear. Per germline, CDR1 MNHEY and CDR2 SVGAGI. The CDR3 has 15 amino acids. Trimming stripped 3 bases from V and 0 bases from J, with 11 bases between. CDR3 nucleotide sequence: TGTGCCAGCAGTTATAACGCGGAGTCTAACTATGGCTACACCTTC. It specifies CASSYNAESNYGYTF.

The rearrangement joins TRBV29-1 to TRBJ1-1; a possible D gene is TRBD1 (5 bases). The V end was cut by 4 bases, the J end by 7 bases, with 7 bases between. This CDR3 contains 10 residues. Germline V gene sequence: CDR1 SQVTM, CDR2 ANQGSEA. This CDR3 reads CSVGDSEAFF. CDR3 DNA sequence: TGCAGCGTTGGAGACAGTGAAGCTTTCTTT.

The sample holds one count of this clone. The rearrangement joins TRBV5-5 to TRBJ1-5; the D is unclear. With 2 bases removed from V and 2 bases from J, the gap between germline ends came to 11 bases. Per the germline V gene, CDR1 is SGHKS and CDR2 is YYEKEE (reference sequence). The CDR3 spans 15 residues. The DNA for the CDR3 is TGTGCCAGCAGCTTCGGGGAAGTGCGCAATCAGCCCCAGCATTTT. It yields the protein CASSFGEVRNQPQHF.

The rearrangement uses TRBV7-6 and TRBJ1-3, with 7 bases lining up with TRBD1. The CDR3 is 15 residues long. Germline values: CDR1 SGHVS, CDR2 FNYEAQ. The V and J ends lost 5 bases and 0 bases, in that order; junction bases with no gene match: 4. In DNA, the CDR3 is TGTGCCAGCAGCGCCTGGGACAGCTCTGGAAACACCATATATTTT. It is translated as CASSAWDSSGNTIYF.

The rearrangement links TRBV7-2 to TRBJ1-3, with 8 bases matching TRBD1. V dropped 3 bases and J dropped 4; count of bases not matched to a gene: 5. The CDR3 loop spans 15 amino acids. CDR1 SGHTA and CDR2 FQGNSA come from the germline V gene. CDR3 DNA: TGTGCCAGCAGCTTTTCAGGGGGCCTAGGAAACACCATATATTTT. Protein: CASSFSGGLGNTIYF. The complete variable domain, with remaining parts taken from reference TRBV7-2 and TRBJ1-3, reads GAGVSQSPSNKVTEKGKDVELRCDPISGHTALYWYRQSLGQGLEFLIYFQGNSAPDKSGLPSDRFSAERTGGSVSTLTIQRTQQEDSAVYLCASSFSGGLGNTIYFGEGSWLTVV.

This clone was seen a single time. The CDR3 spells CASSLGRYYGYTF. CDR3 nucleotides: TGTGCCAGCAGCTTGGGCAGGTACTATGGCTACACCTTC. This chain links TRBV7-9 with TRBJ1-2; D is undetermined. The CDR3 length is 13 residues. Germline CDR1 reads SEHNR; CDR2 reads FQNEAQ (reference sequence). Trimming pared 3 bases from V and 3 bases from J, leaving 8 bases between.

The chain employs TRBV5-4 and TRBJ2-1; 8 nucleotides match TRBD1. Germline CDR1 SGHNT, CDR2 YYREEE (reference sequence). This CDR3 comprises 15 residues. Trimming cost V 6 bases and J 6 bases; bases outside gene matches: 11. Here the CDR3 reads CASTGETGVINEQFF. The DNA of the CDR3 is TGTGCCAGCACGGGGGAGACAGGGGTGATCAATGAGCAGTTCTTC.

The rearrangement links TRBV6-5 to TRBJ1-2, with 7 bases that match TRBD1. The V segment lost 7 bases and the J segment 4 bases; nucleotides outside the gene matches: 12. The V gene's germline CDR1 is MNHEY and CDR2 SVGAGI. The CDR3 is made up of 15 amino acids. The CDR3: CASTLGQVVVYGYTF. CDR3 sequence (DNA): TGTGCCAGCACCCTAGGACAGGTGGTGGTCTATGGCTACACCTTC.

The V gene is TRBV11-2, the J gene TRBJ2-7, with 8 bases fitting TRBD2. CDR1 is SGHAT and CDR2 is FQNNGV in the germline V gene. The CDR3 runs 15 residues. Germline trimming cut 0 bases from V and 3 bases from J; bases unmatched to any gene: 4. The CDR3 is CASSLETGGFYEQYF. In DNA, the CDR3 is TGTGCCAGCAGCTTAGAAACGGGAGGGTTCTACGAGCAGTACTTC.

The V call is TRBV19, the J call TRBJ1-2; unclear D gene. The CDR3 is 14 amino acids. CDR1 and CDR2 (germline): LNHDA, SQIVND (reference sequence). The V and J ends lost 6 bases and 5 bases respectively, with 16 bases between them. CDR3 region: CASSLGPSPYGYTF. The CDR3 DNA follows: TGTGCCAGTAGCTTGGGCCCCTCCCCTTATGGCTACACCTTC.

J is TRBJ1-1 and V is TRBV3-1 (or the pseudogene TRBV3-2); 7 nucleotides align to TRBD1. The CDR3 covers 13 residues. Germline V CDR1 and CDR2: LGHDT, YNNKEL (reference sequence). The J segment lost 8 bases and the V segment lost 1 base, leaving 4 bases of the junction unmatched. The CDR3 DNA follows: TGTGCCAGCAGCCAAGCGGGACAGATAGAAGCTTTCTTT. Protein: CASSQAGQIEAFF.

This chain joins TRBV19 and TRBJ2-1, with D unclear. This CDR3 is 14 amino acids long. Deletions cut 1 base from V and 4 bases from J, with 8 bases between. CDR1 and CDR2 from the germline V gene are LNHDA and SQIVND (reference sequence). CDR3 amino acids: CASSIGAVYNEQFF. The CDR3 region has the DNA TGTGCCAGTAGTATAGGGGCAGTATACAATGAGCAGTTCTTC.

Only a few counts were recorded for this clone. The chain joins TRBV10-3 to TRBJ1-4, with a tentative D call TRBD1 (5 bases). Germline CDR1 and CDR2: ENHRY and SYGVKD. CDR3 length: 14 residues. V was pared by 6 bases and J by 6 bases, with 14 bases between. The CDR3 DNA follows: TGTGCCATCAGCCCACAGGCAGGAGATGAAAAACTGTTTTTT. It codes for CAISPQAGDEKLFF.

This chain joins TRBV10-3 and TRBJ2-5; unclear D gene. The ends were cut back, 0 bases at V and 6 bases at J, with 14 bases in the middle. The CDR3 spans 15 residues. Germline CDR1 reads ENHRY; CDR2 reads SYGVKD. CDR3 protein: CAISESLQTIKTQYF. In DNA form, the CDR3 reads TGTGCCATCAGTGAGTCGTTACAGACGATAAAGACCCAGTACTTC.

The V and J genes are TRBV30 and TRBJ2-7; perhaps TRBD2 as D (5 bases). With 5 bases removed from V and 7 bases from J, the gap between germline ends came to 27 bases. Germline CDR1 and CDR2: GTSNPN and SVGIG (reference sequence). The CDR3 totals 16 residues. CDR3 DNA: TGTGCCTGGCTTCCTCGCTCGGGAAGGATATCTTGGGAGCAGTACTTC. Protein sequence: CAWLPRSGRISWEQYF.

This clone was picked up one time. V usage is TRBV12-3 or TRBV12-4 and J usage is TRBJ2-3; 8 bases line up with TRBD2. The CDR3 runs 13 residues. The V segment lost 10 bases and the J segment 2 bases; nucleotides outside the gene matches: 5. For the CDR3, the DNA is TGTGCCACCAATAGCGGGAACACAGATACGCAGTATTTT. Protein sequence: CATNSGNTDTQYF.

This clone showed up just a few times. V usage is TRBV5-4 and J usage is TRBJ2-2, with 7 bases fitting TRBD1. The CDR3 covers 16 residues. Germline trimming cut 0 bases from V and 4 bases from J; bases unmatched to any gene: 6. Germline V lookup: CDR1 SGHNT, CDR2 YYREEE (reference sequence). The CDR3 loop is CASSLVPTGTTGELFF. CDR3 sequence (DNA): TGTGCCAGCAGCTTGGTCCCGACAGGGACCACCGGGGAGCTGTTTTTT. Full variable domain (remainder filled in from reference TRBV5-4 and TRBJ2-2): ETGVTQSPTHLIKTRGQQVTLRCSSQSGHNTVSWYQQALGQGPQFIFQYYREEENGRGNFPPRFSGLQFPNYSSELNVNALELDDSALYLCASSLVPTGTTGELFFGEGSRLTVL.

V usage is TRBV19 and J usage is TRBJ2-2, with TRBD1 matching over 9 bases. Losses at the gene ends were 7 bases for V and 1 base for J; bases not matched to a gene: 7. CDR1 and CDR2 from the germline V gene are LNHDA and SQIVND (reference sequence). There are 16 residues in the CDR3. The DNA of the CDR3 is TGTGCCAGTACCTCTTTGGGACAGGGGAACACCGGGGAGCTGTTTTTT. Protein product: CASTSLGQGNTGELFF.

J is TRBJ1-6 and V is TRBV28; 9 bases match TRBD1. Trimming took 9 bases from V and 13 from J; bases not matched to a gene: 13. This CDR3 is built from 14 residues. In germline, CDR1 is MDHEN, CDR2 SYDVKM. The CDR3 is CASETPGQGKPLHF. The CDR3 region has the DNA TGTGCCAGTGAAACTCCGGGACAGGGAAAGCCCCTCCACTTT.

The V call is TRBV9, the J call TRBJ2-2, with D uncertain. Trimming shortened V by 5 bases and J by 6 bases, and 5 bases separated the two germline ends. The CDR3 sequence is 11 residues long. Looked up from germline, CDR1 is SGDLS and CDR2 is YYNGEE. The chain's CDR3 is CASSAAGELFF. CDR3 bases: TGTGCCAGCAGTGCGGCCGGGGAGCTGTTTTTT.

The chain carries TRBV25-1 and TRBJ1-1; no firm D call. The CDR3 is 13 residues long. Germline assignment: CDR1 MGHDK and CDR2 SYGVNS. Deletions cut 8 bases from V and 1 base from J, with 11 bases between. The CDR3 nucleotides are TGTGCCAGCCCGGGAAAAGGGAACACTGAAGCTTTCTTT. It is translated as CASPGKGNTEAFF.

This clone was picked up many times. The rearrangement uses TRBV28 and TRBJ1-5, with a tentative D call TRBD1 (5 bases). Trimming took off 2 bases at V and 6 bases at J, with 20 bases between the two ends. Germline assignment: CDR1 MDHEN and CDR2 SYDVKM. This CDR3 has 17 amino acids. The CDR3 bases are TGTGCCAGCAGTTTAAAGGCCGGGGGGAGTACGGGTCAGCCCCAGCATTTT. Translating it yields CASSLKAGGSTGQPQHF.

In DNA, the CDR3 is TGTGCCAGCAGTTTTTCTAGCGGGGTTAGTTACAATGAGCAGTTCTTC. Amino acids: CASSFSSGVSYNEQFF. V gene TRBV28 combines with J gene TRBJ2-1; 9 bases map to TRBD2. This CDR3 contains 16 residues. Germline CDR1 is MDHEN and CDR2 is SYDVKM. Trimming removed 3 bases from V and 4 bases from J; junction bases left unmatched: 7. The full variable domain, in which reference TRBV28 and TRBJ2-1 provide the parts outside the CDR3, is DVKVTQSSRYLVKRTGEKVFLECVQDMDHENMFWYRQDPGLGLRLIYFSYDVKMKEKGDIPEGYSVSREKKERFSLILESASTNQTSMYLCASSFSSGVSYNEQFFGPGTRLTVL.

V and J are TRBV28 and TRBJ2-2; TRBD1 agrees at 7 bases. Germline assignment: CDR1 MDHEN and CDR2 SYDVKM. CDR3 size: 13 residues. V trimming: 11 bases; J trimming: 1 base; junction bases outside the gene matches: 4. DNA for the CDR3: TGTGCCGGAAGGACAGGGAACACCGGGGAGCTGTTTTTT. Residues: CAGRTGNTGELFF.

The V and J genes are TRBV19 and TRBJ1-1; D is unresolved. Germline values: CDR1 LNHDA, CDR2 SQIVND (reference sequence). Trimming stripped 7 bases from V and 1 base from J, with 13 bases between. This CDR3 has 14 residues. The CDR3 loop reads CASNRGEPNTEAFF. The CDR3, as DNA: TGTGCCAGTAATCGGGGAGAGCCGAACACTGAAGCTTTCTTT. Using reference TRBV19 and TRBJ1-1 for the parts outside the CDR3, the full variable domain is DGGITQSPKYLFRKEGQNVTLSCEQNLNHDAMYWYRQDPGQGLRLIYYSQIVNDFQKGDIAEGYSVSREKKESFPLTVTSAQKNPTAFYLCASNRGEPNTEAFFGQGTRLTVV.

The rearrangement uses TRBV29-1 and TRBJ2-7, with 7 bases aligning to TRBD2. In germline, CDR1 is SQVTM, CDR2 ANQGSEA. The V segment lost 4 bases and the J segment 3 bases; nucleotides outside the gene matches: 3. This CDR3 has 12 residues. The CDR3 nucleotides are TGCAGCGTTGTCCTAGCGGACTACGAGCAGTACTTC. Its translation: CSVVLADYEQYF.

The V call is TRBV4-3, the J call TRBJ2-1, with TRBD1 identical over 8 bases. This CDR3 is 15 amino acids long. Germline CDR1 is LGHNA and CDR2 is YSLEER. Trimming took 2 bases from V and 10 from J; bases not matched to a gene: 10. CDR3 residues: CASSQQNYRGNEQFF. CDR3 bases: TGCGCCAGCAGCCAACAGAACTACAGGGGGAACGAGCAGTTCTTC.

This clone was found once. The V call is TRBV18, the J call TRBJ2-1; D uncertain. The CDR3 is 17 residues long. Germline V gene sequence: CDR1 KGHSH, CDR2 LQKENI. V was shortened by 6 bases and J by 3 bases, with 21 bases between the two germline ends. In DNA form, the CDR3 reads TGTGCCAGCTCTCCCGAACCGTCCAAGCGTTACTACAATGAGCAGTTCTTC. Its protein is CASSPEPSKRYYNEQFF. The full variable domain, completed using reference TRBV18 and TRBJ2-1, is NAGVMQNPRHLVRRRGQEARLRCSPMKGHSHVYWYRQLPEEGLKFMVYLQKENIIDESGMPKERFSAEFPKEGPSILRIQQVVRGDSAAYFCASSPEPSKRYYNEQFFGPGTRLTVL.